The sequence of this T cell receptor (beta chain) was determined in a study of cytomegalovirus exposure and HLA in healthy donors. The PCR contained 60 Vbeta and 13 Jbeta primers. Libraries were prepared by immunoSEQ multiplex PCR; TCRdb keeps only in-frame clonotypes and omits some of them. Of some 100,000 clones detected, roughly 80% appear once; the ten largest clones hold approximately 14%. The receptor's source is a male donor in good health and CMV-seropositive. The specimen was PBMCs.

CDR3 in DNA: TGTGCCAGTAGTATCAGAGGAGGTCATGAAAAACTGTTTTTT. This translates into CASSIRGGHEKLFF. The chain joins TRBV19 to TRBJ1-4, with D uncertain. With 3 bases removed from V and 6 bases from J, the gap between germline ends came to 11 bases. Germline V lookup: CDR1 LNHDA, CDR2 SQIVND (reference sequence). This CDR3 spans 14 amino acids.